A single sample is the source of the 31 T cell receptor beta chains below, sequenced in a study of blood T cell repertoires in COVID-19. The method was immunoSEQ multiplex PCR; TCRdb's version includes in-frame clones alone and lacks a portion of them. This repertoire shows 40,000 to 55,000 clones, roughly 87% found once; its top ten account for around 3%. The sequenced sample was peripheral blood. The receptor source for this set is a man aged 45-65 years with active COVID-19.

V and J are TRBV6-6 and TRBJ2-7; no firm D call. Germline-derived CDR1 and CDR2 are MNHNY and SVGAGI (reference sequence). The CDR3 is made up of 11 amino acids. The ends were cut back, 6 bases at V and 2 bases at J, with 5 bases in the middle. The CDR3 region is CASRLPYEQYV. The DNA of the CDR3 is TGTGCCAGCAGACTACCCTACGAGCAGTACGTC.

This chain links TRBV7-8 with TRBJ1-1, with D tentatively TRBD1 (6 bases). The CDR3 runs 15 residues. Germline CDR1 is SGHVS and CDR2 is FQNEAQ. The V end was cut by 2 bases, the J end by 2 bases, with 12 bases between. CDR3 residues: CASSLYRDPNTEAFF. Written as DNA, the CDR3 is TGTGCCAGCAGCTTATACAGGGATCCCAACACTGAAGCTTTCTTT. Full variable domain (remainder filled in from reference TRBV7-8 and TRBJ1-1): GAGVSQSPRYKVAKRGQDVALRCDPISGHVSLFWYQQALGQGPEFLTYFQNEAQLDKSGLPSDRFFAERPEGSVSTLKIQRTQQEDSAVYLCASSLYRDPNTEAFFGQGTRLTVV.

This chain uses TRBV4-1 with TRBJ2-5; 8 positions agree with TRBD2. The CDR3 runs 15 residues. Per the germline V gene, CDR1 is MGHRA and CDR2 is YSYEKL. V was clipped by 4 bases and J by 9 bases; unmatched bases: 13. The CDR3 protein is CASSLEAGGPWAQYF. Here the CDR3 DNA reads TGCGCCAGCAGCCTAGAGGCGGGAGGACCTTGGGCCCAGTACTTC.

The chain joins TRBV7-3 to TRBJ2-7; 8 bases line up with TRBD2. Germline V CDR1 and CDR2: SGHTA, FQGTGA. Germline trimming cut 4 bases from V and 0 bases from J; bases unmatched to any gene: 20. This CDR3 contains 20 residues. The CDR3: CASSYGRGNSQDRSSYEQYF. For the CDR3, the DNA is TGTGCCAGCAGCTACGGGAGGGGAAATTCCCAGGACCGTTCCTCCTACGAGCAGTACTTC.

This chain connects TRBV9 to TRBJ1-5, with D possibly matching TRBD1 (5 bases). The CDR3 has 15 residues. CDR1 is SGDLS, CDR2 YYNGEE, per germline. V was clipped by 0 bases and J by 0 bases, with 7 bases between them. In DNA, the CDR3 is TGTGCCAGCAGCGTAGGGGGGGTTAGCAATCAGCCCCAGCATTTT. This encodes CASSVGGVSNQPQHF.

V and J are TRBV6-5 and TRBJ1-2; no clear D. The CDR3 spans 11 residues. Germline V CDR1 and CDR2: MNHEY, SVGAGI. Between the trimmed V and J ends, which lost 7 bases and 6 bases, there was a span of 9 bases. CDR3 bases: TGTGCCAGCAACCTTTCGGATGGCTACACCTTC. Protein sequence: CASNLSDGYTF.

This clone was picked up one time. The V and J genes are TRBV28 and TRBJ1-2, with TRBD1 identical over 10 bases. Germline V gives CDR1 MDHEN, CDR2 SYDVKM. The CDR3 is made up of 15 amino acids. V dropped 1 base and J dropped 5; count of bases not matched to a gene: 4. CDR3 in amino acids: CASSLSGQGIYGYTF. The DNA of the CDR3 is TGTGCCAGCAGTTTATCGGGACAGGGGATATATGGCTACACCTTC.

The CDR3 loop is CASSQVGGKYQETQYF. The CDR3, as DNA: TGTGCCAGCAGCCAAGTCGGGGGGAAGTACCAAGAGACCCAGTACTTC. This chain links TRBV4-2 with TRBJ2-5, with TRBD2 matching over 7 bases. The CDR3 runs to 16 residues. CDR1 is LGHNA and CDR2 is YNFKEQ in the germline V gene. Trimming cost V 1 base and J 0 bases; bases outside gene matches: 5.

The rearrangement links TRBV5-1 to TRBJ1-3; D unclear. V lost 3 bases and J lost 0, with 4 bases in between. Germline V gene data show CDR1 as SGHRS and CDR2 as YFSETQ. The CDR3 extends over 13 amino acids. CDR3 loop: CASSSPSGNTIYF. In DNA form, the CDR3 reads TGCGCCAGCAGCTCTCCCTCTGGAAACACCATATATTTT.

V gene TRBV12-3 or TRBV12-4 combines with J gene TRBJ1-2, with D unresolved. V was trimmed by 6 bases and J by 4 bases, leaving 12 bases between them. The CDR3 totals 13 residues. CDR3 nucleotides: TGTGCCAGCAGCCGGCCCCTAGGCTATGGCTACACCTTC. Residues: CASSRPLGYGYTF.

The DNA of the CDR3 is TGTGCCAGCAGCAAAGGAACCGGGACTCAAGGAGATGAGCAGTTCTTC. As protein: CASSKGTGTQGDEQFF. The V call is TRBV7-9, the J call TRBJ2-1, with a weak D call TRBD2 (6 bases). The CDR3 totals 16 residues. CDR1 and CDR2 (germline): SEHNR, FQNEAQ (reference sequence). Trimming took off 5 bases at V and 8 bases at J, with 22 bases between the two ends.

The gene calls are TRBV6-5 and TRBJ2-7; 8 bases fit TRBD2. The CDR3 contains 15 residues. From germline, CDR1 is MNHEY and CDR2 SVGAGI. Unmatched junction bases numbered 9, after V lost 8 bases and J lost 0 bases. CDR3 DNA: TGTGCCAGCCCCGGTAGAGCGGGGGACTCCTACGAGCAGTACTTC. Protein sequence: CASPGRAGDSYEQYF.

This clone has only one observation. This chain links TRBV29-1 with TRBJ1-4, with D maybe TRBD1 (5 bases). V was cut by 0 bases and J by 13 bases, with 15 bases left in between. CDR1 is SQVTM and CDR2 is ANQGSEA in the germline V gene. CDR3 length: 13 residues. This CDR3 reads CSVEDLGGRGLFF. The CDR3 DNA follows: TGCAGCGTTGAAGATCTGGGGGGGAGGGGACTGTTTTTT.

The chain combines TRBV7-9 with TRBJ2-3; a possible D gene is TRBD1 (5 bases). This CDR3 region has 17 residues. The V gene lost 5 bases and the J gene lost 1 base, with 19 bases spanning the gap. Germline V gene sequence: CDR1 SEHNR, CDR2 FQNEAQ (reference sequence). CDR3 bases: TGTGCCAGCAGCCCACCTGGTGGGGCGCCTGGCACAGATACGCAGTATTTT. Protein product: CASSPPGGAPGTDTQYF.

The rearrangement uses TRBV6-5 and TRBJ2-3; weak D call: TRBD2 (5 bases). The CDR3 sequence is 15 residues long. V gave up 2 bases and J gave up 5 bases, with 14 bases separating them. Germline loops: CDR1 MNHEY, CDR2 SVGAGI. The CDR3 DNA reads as TGTGCCAGCAGTTACACCGTGGAGGTCCGAGATACGCAGTATTTT. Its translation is CASSYTVEVRDTQYF.

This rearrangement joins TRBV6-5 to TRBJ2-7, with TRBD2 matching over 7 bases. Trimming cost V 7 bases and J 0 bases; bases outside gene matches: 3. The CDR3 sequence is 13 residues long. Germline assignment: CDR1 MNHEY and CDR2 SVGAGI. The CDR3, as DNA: TGTGCCAGCAAGACTAGCCGCTCCTACGAGCAGTACGTC. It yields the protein CASKTSRSYEQYV.

The CDR3 here is CASSKTTQVNQPQHF. The CDR3 DNA is TGTGCCAGCTCGAAAACAACCCAGGTTAATCAGCCCCAGCATTTT. The V and J genes are TRBV27 and TRBJ1-5; D is unresolved. The CDR3 runs to 15 residues. Germline assignment: CDR1 MNHEY and CDR2 SMNVEV (reference sequence). Trimming took 8 bases from V and 4 from J, leaving 18 bases between them.

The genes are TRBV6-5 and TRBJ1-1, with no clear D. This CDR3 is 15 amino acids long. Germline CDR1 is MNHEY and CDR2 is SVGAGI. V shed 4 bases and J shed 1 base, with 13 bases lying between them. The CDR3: CASSSLPGGNTEAFF. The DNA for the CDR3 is TGTGCCAGCAGTTCCTTACCGGGAGGGAACACTGAAGCTTTCTTT.

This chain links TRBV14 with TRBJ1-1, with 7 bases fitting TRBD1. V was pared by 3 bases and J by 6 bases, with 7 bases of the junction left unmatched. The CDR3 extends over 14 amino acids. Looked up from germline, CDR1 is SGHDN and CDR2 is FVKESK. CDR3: CASSQDRRRAEAFF. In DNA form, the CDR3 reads TGTGCCAGCAGCCAGGACAGGCGGCGGGCTGAAGCTTTCTTT.

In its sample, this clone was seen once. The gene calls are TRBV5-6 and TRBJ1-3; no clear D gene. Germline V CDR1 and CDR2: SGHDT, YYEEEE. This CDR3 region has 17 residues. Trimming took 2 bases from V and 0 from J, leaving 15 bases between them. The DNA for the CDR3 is TGTGCCAGCAGCTTACCACCCGCGGCACTCTCTGGAAACACCATATATTTT. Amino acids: CASSLPPAALSGNTIYF.

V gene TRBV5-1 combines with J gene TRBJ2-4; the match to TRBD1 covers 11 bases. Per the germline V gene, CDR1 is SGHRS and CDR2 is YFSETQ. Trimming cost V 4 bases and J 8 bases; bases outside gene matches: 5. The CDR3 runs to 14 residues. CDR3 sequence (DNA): TGCGCCAGCAGCGTCGGACAGGGGGCTGACATTCAGTACTTC. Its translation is CASSVGQGADIQYF.

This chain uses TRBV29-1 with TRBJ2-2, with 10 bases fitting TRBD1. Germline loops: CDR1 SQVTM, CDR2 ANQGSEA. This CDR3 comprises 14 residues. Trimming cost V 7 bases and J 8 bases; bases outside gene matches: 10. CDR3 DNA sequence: TGCAGCGCCCGGACAGGGGGGAGGCAGGGGGAGCTGTTTTTT. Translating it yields CSARTGGRQGELFF.

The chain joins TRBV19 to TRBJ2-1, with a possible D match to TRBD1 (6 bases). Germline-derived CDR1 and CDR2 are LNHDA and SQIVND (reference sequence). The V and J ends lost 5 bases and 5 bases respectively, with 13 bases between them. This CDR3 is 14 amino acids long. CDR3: CASSGGRIDNEQFF. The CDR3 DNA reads TGTGCCAGTAGTGGGGGCCGGATCGACAATGAGCAGTTCTTC.

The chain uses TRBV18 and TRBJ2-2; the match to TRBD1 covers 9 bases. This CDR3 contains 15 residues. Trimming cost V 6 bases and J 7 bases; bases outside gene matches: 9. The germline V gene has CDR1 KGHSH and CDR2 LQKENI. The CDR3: CASSPGQGKVGELFF. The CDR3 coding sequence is TGTGCCAGCTCGCCCGGACAGGGGAAAGTCGGGGAGCTGTTTTTT.

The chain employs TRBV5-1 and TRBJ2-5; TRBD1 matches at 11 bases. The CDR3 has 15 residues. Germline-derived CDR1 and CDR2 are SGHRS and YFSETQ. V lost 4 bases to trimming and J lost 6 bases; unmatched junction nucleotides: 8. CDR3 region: CASSLGTGGMKTQYF. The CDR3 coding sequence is TGCGCCAGCAGCCTCGGGACAGGGGGTATGAAGACCCAGTACTTC.

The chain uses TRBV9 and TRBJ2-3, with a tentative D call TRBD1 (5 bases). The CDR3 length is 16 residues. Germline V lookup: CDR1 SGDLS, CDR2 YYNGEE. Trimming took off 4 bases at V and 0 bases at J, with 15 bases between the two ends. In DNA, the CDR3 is TGTGCCAGCAGCTTAAGACAGTACACTAGCACAGATACGCAGTATTTT. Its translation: CASSLRQYTSTDTQYF.

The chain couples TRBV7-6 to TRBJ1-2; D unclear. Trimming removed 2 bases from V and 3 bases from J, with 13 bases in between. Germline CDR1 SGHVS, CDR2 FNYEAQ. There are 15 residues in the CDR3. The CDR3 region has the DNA TGTGCCAGCAGCTTATTCGGGTCCGCGGACTATGGCTACACCTTC. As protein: CASSLFGSADYGYTF.

The CDR3 is CASSPGLAGSNEQFF. The CDR3 DNA is TGTGCCAGCAGCCCCGGACTAGCGGGCTCCAATGAGCAGTTCTTC. This chain joins TRBV7-3 and TRBJ2-1, with TRBD2 matching over 11 bases. CDR3 length equals 15 residues. Per germline, CDR1 SGHTA and CDR2 FQGTGA. The V and J ends lost 5 bases and 6 bases, in that order; junction bases with no gene match: 6.

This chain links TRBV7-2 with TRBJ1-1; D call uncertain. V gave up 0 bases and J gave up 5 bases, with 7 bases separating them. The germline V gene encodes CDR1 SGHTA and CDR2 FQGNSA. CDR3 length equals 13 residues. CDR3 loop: CASSLAPRTEAFF. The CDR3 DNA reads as TGTGCCAGCAGCTTAGCCCCGAGGACTGAAGCTTTCTTT.

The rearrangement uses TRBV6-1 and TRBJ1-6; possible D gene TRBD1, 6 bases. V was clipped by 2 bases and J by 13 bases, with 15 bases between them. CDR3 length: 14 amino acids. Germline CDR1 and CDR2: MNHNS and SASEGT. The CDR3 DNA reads TGTGCCAGCAGTGAAACAACCACACAGGGTCCCCTCCACTTT. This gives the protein CASSETTTQGPLHF.

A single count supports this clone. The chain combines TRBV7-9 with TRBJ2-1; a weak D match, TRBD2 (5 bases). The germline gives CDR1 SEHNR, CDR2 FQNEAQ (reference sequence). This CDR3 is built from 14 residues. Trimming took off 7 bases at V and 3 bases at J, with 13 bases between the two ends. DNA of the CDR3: TGTGCCAGCACCCTCACCGGGGTCTACAATGAGCAGTTCTTC. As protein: CASTLTGVYNEQFF.